Each of the 21 T cell receptor beta chains below was sequenced from the same sample in a study of low-dose radiotherapy and immunotherapy resistance in tumors. The time point was: after trial treatment. Treatment here: LDRT plus nivolumab, ipilimumab, low-dose cyclophosphamide and aspirin (RACIN trial). TRAV- and TRBV-specific primers were used for first-strand cDNA, which covered alpha and beta chains. With a V-primer adapter and a constant-region primer, TCRs were amplified for 20 PCR cycles. One entry per CDR3 protein results from TCRdb running MiXCR on the reads. The table shows around 60,000 distinct CDR3 sequences, with about 23% occurring only once. Sequencing was performed on PBMCs, taken after low-dose radiotherapy plus immunotherapy. The receptors derive from a male donor with prostate cancer.

V and J are TRBV27 and TRBJ2-7; 8 nucleotides line up with TRBD2. The CDR3 contains 13 residues. Looked up from germline, CDR1 is MNHEY and CDR2 is SMNVEV (reference sequence). After removal of 2 bases from V and 5 bases from J, the junction contained 2 bases not matched to a gene. The CDR3 sequence is CASSLRRGDEQYF. The CDR3 nucleotides read TGTGCCAGCAGTTTAAGGCGGGGGGACGAGCAGTACTTC.

There are many counts of this clonotype. The V and J genes are TRBV20-1 and TRBJ1-5; 7 bases are a match to TRBD1. This CDR3 contains 17 residues. Germline assignment: CDR1 DFQATT and CDR2 SNEGSKA (reference sequence). After removal of 0 bases from V and 1 base from J, the junction contained 9 bases not matched to a gene. The CDR3, as DNA: TGCAGTGCTAGAGAAACAGGGGTAAGAGGGAGCAATCAGCCCCAGCATTTT. It encodes CSARETGVRGSNQPQHF.

Points on this clonotype: This likely stems from a read error, as it lies one base from a far larger clone. This rearrangement joins TRBV2 to TRBJ2-1, with TRBD1 as a possible D gene (5 bases). Germline CDR1 is SNHLY and CDR2 is FYNNEI. The CDR3 is made up of 15 amino acids. The CDR3 DNA follows: TGTGCCAGCAGTGCGACCGGACAATTAAAAAATGAGCGGTTCTTC. Translation gives CASSATGQLKNERFF.

This clonotype showed up many times. The chain is built from TRBV30 and TRBJ1-5; D gene uncertain. Germline CDR1 and CDR2: GTSNPN and SVGIG (reference sequence). Trimming removed 2 bases at V and 2 bases at J, with 19 bases between. This CDR3 has 17 amino acids. For the CDR3, the DNA is TGTGCCTGGAGTTCTTTGACCGCTGGACTCGGCAATCAGCCCCAGCATTTT. Its protein product is CAWSSLTAGLGNQPQHF. The complete variable domain, with remaining parts taken from reference TRBV30 and TRBJ1-5, reads SQTIHQWPATLVQPVGSPLSLECTVEGTSNPNLYWYRQAAGRGLQLLFYSVGIGQISSEVPQNLSASRPQDRQFILSSKKLLLSDSGFYLCAWSSLTAGLGNQPQHFGDGTRLSIL.

This clonotype was recorded at least ten times. The rearrangement uses TRBV19 and TRBJ1-1; a possible D gene is TRBD1 (6 bases). Germline lookup yields CDR1 LNHDA and CDR2 SQIVND (reference sequence). CDR3 size: 10 residues. Trimming took off 6 bases at V and 11 bases at J, with 10 bases between the two ends. CDR3 DNA sequence: TGTGCCAGTAGACAGGGTGCGGCTTTCTTT. Amino acids: CASRQGAAFF.

This clonotype was counted a single time. In DNA form, the CDR3 reads TGTGCCAGCAGACTCGCGGGGCCAGATACGCAGTATTTT. As protein: CASRLAGPDTQYF. The V and J genes are TRBV5-6 and TRBJ2-3; D is perhaps TRBD2 (6 bases). The CDR3 length is 13 residues. Germline CDR1 reads SGHDT; CDR2 reads YYEEEE. V was shortened by 5 bases and J by 4 bases, with 11 bases between the two germline ends.

On this clonotype: This likely traces to a read error, being one base from a far larger clone. The chain has TRBV20-1 and TRBJ2-7, with 11 bases identical to TRBD2. The CDR3 consists of 15 residues. The J segment lost 7 bases and the V segment lost 5 bases, leaving 13 bases of the junction unmatched. Germline V gives CDR1 DFQATT, CDR2 SNEGSKA (reference sequence). CDR3: CSAPAPGLAVDEQYF. The CDR3 coding sequence is TGCAGTGCTCCCGCACCGGGACTAGCGGTCGATGAGCAGTACTTC.

A note on this clonotype: Only one base separates this from a far larger clonotype, so it likely reflects a read error. The CDR3 sequence: CAGVLAGDYEQYF. CDR3 DNA: TGTGCCGGCGTACTAGCGGGAGATTACGAGCAGTACTTC. This sequence joins TRBV12-2 and TRBJ2-7; TRBD2 is taken as the D call from the table, unchecked against the DNA. TRBV12-2 is a pseudogene locus. The CDR3 totals 13 residues.

This clonotype was seen at least ten times. V and J are TRBV28 and TRBJ2-2; 12 nucleotides align to TRBD1. CDR1 MDHEN and CDR2 SYDVKM come from the germline V gene. CDR3 length: 15 amino acids. Trimming took 3 bases from V and 4 from J; bases not matched to a gene: 0. CDR3 residues: CASSLGQGATGELFF. CDR3 nucleotides: TGTGCCAGCAGTTTGGGACAGGGGGCCACCGGGGAGCTGTTTTTT.

This clonotype has at least ten counts. The chain links TRBV4-1 to TRBJ1-5; D possibly corresponds to TRBD1 (5 bases). The V gene lost 4 bases and the J gene lost 2 bases, with 9 bases spanning the gap. CDR3 length: 14 residues. Germline values: CDR1 MGHRA, CDR2 YSYEKL. In DNA, the CDR3 is TGCGCCAGCAGCCCGGGGCCGGGCAATCAGCCCCAGCATTTT. As protein: CASSPGPGNQPQHF.

This clonotype appeared a few times. The V and J genes are TRBV4-2 and TRBJ1-4; D perhaps matches TRBD1 (6 bases). V was shortened by 0 bases and J by 0 bases, with 8 bases between the two germline ends. CDR1 is LGHNA and CDR2 is YNFKEQ in the germline V gene. The CDR3 loop spans 16 amino acids. As DNA, the CDR3 is TGTGCCAGCAGCCAAGATCACAGGGCAACTAATGAAAAACTGTTTTTT. It encodes CASSQDHRATNEKLFF.

This clonotype has at least ten counts. The CDR3 reads CASSSVFSGQYF. The CDR3 DNA is TGTGCCAGCAGCTCCGTCTTCTCTGGGCAGTACTTC. V and J are TRBV7-2 and TRBJ2-7; unclear D gene. This CDR3 region has 12 residues. Trimming cost V 4 bases and J 9 bases, with 13 bases left between them. Germline values: CDR1 SGHTA, CDR2 FQGNSA.

This chain uses TRBV4-1 with TRBJ2-6; D is unclear. CDR1 is MGHRA, CDR2 YSYEKL, per germline. Trimming pared 4 bases from V and 5 bases from J, leaving 9 bases between. The length of the CDR3 is 14 residues. This CDR3 is CASSPANRANVLTF. CDR3 DNA: TGCGCCAGCAGCCCTGCCAACAGGGCCAACGTCCTGACTTTC.

This clonotype was recorded many times. The V and J genes are TRBV2 and TRBJ1-6; the D is unclear. The CDR3 covers 14 residues. V was pared by 1 base and J by 7 bases, with 8 bases between. Germline values: CDR1 SNHLY, CDR2 FYNNEI. The CDR3 sequence is CASSEVAVNSPLHF. CDR3 in DNA: TGTGCCAGCAGTGAAGTTGCAGTAAATTCACCCCTCCACTTT.

The table lists this clonotype with many counts. The chain couples TRBV27 to TRBJ2-7, with D perhaps given as TRBD1 or TRBD2 (5 bases each). The germline CDR1 and CDR2 sequences are MNHEY and SMNVEV (reference sequence). The CDR3 loop spans 13 amino acids. V lost 6 bases and J 8 bases, leaving 17 bases between the germline ends. The CDR3 bases are TGTGCCAGCAGCCCCTCTGCGTGGGGACAGCAGTACTTC. This translates into CASSPSAWGQQYF.

This clonotype was seen at least ten times. J is TRBJ1-1 and V is TRBV7-8; D may be TRBD1 (6 bases). The CDR3 runs to 13 residues. CDR1 and CDR2 from the germline V gene are SGHVS and FQNEAQ. V was cut by 1 base and J by 8 bases, with 11 bases left in between. The CDR3 sequence is CASSLVGQREAFF. The DNA for the CDR3 is TGTGCCAGCAGCTTAGTAGGACAGCGGGAAGCTTTCTTT.

This clonotype came up many times. The CDR3 nucleotides read TGTGCCAGCAGCCAAGTGGGAACCGGGGAGCTGTTTTTT. Protein product: CASSQVGTGELFF. The J gene is TRBJ2-2, the V gene TRBV3-1, with D unclear. The germline V gene encodes CDR1 LGHDT and CDR2 YNNKEL (reference sequence). The CDR3 spans 13 residues. Trimming shortened V by 1 base and J by 5 bases, and 5 bases separated the two germline ends. Combining the CDR3 with reference TRBV3-1 and TRBJ2-2 gives the whole variable domain DTAVSQTPKYLVTQMGNDKSIKCEQNLGHDTMYWYKQDSKKFLKIMFSYNNKELIINETVPNRFSPKSPDKAHLNLHINSLELGDSAVYFCASSQVGTGELFFGEGSRLTVL.

As for this clonotype: Since a far larger clone is one base different, this is likely a read error. This chain joins TRBV23-1 and TRBJ2-7; TRBD1 is a possible D gene (6 bases). TRBV23-1 is labeled an ORF, and its function is uncertain. The CDR3 totals 14 residues. V was trimmed by 2 bases and J by 7 bases, leaving 15 bases between them. In nucleotides, the CDR3 is TGCGCCAGCAGTCAACAGGGGCCCTACAATGAGCAGTACTTC. The encoded protein is CASSQQGPYNEQYF.

As regards this clonotype: This probably arose from a read error, given a far larger clone one base away. The chain carries TRBV6-6 and TRBJ2-2; 11 positions match TRBD2. Germline loops: CDR1 MNHNY, CDR2 SVGAGI (reference sequence). CDR3 length: 17 amino acids. Here the CDR3 DNA reads TGTGCCAGCAGTTACTCGCTAGCGGGAGGAAACACCGGGGAGCCGTTTTTT. Amino acid sequence: CASSYSLAGGNTGEPFF.

This clonotype was recorded many times. The V and J genes are TRBV19 and TRBJ2-1; a weak D match, TRBD1 (5 bases). Trimming took 4 bases from V and 6 from J, leaving 19 bases between them. CDR3 length: 16 residues. Germline V gene sequence: CDR1 LNHDA, CDR2 SQIVND (reference sequence). This CDR3 reads CASSKDRVLTFNEQFF. The CDR3 nucleotides are TGTGCCAGTAGTAAAGACAGAGTTTTGACGTTCAATGAGCAGTTCTTC.

Ten or more counts support this clonotype. One end of the junction varies from germline; a read error may be responsible. The CDR3 DNA reads as TGTGCCAGTAGAATAGAGGGGGCTGGCTACACCTTC. This sequence encodes CASRIEGAGYTF. This chain links TRBV19 with TRBJ1-2; TRBD1 aligns across 7 bases. Germline lookup yields CDR1 LNHDA and CDR2 SQIVND (reference sequence). The CDR3 runs 12 residues.